This paragraph reports one TCR beta chain. Naivety among CD8 cells was defined by CD45RO negativity and positive CCR7 selection, thereby excluding terminally differentiated effector memory CD45RA+ cells. The sample is drawn from a study of shared clonotypes between healthy human individuals. Data came from immunoSEQ multiplex PCR; TCRdb stores just in-frame clones and leaves some out. Of some 1,900,000 clones listed, about 95% are singletons. Germline V gene data show CDR1 as SGDLS and CDR2 as YYNGEE. The J segment lost 2 bases and the V segment lost 2 bases, leaving 4 bases of the junction unmatched. The CDR3 has 16 residues.

This chain connects TRBV9 to TRBJ2-5; 12 nucleotides agree with TRBD2. The sequence came from a young man in good health. Sequencing used naive CD8+ T cells sorted from blood. CDR3 sequence: CASSVPSGGDQETQYF. DNA for the CDR3: TGTGCCAGCAGCGTGCCTAGCGGGGGGGATCAAGAGACCCAGTACTTC. Full variable domain (missing parts from reference TRBV9 and TRBJ2-5): DSGVTQTPKHLITATGQRVTLRCSPRSGDLSVYWYQQSLDQGLQFLIQYYNGEERAKGNILERFSAQQFPDLHSELNLSSLELGDSALYFCASSVPSGGDQETQYFGPGTRLLVL.